This entry is about one T cell receptor beta chain. Some clones are missing from TCRdb's copy, which holds only in-frame ones; the method was immunoSEQ multiplex PCR. The top ten clones hold roughly 4% of a sample with around 43,000 clones, more than 85% of them seen once. The V gene end was trimmed by 5 bases and the J gene end by 7 bases; junction bases not matched to a gene: 5. In germline, CDR1 is LNHDA, CDR2 SQIVND (reference sequence). The CDR3 is 15 amino acids. This sample was included in a study of control samples from healthy donors and cancer patients. Material for sequencing was blood. This receptor was taken from a woman aged 45-65 years in good health. V gene TRBV19 combines with J gene TRBJ1-6, with 10 positions matching TRBD1. The CDR3 nucleotides are TGTGCCAGTAGTCTGGGACAGGGGCGAAATTCACCCCTCCACTTT. The encoded protein is CASSLGQGRNSPLHF.